The 5 T cell receptor beta chains listed next were all sequenced from one sample in a study of T cell responses to AZD1222 COVID-19 vaccine (dated by TCRdb to the early 2020s). The time point label of this sample denotes: about 28 days (+/-7) after the second vaccine dose. Libraries were made using the immunoSEQ multiplex PCR assay. TCRdb limited this immuneACCESS table to in-frame rearrangements with V and J called. A share of clones is missing; checked studies link under half to unresolved V genes, and the rest is unexplained. The sample table lists tens of thousands of clones, around 82% of them with a count of one. Of the sample, 20% to 30% falls within the top ten clones. Specimen: peripheral blood, collected 28 days after the second AZD1222 dose. These receptors were obtained from an adult who received the AZD1222 COVID-19 vaccine.

Comments on this clone: Its ends do not fully match the called genes, so a read error is possible. CDR3 sequence: CASSQESAGEEF. The CDR3 nucleotides read TGTGCCAGCAGCCAAGAATCGGCAGGGGAGGAATTC. The chain couples TRBV3-1 (or the pseudogene TRBV3-2) to TRBJ1-2; D is possibly TRBD1 (6 bases). This CDR3 spans 12 amino acids. Germline lookup yields CDR1 LGHDT and CDR2 YNNKEL (reference sequence).

The rearrangement links TRBV5-5 to TRBJ2-7; 8 nucleotides align to TRBD2. CDR3 length: 15 residues. V lost 4 bases to trimming and J lost 7 bases; unmatched junction nucleotides: 13. The germline CDR1 and CDR2 sequences are SGHKS and YYEKEE (reference sequence). CDR3 residues: CASSLRLAGPREQYF. As DNA, the CDR3 is TGTGCCAGCAGCCTTCGGTTAGCGGGACCCAGGGAGCAGTACTTC.

This clone is a singleton in its sample. V usage is TRBV27 and J usage is TRBJ2-5; the match to TRBD1 covers 9 bases. The V and J ends lost 6 bases and 5 bases, in that order; junction bases with no gene match: 7. There are 14 residues in the CDR3. Germline values: CDR1 MNHEY, CDR2 SMNVEV (reference sequence). The CDR3 region is CASSQQGARETQYF. DNA of the CDR3: TGTGCCAGCAGCCAACAGGGGGCGCGGGAGACCCAGTACTTC.

V is TRBV18 and J is TRBJ2-2; no clear D. The germline V and J ends were trimmed by 1 base and 1 base, with 7 bases remaining between them. The germline V gene encodes CDR1 KGHSH and CDR2 LQKENI. There are 15 residues in the CDR3. CDR3 sequence (DNA): TGTGCCAGCTCACCACGATTATTGAACACCGGGGAGCTGTTTTTT. Translated, it gives CASSPRLLNTGELFF.

This chain links TRBV19 with TRBJ1-5; D perhaps matches TRBD1 (6 bases). V gave up 3 bases and J gave up 5 bases, with 14 bases separating them. CDR1 and CDR2 (germline): LNHDA, SQIVND (reference sequence). The CDR3 has 15 amino acids. CDR3: CASSISGTSYQPQHF. In DNA form, the CDR3 reads TGTGCCAGTAGTATCTCCGGGACATCCTATCAGCCCCAGCATTTT.